This T cell receptor (beta chain) was sequenced for a study of T cell therapy after organ transplantation. The time point: 4-8 weeks after completion of therapy. To note about this clone: Its target is not known. One end of the junction fails to match germline, which may point to a read error.

Repertoires were generated with immunoSEQ multiplex PCR, while TCRdb's copy carries only in-frame clones and drops some. The table records 20,000 or so clones, 81% of them present only once. CDR3 length: 17 amino acids. Looked up from germline, CDR1 is SGHNT and CDR2 is YYREEE (reference sequence). Material: CD8+ T cells from blood, obtained after autologous CMV-specific T cell therapy. The J gene is TRBJ1-1, the V gene TRBV5-4; 10 nucleotides match TRBD1. The receptor comes from a human patient who had received a solid organ transplant and had CMV disease. Some T cells may be the graft donor's. The DNA of the CDR3 is TGCGCCAGCAGCCCATGGGGGACAGGGGACTTGAACACTGAAGCTTTCTTT. Its protein is CASSPWGTGDLNTEAFF. Drawing the rest from reference TRBV5-4 and TRBJ1-1, the complete variable domain is ETGVTQSPTHLIKTRGQQVTLRCSSQSGHNTVSWYQQALGQGPQFIFQYYREEENGRGNFPPRFSGLQFPNYSSELNVNALELDDSALYLCASSPWGTGDLNTEAFFGQGTRLTVV.